The TCR beta chain described here comes from a study of blood T cell repertoires in COVID-19. The junction had 16 bases not matched to a gene; V was cut back by 3 bases and J by 2 bases. The CDR3 extends over 19 amino acids. Germline CDR1 is DFQATT and CDR2 is SNEGSKA (reference sequence). Repertoires were generated with immunoSEQ multiplex PCR, while TCRdb's copy carries only in-frame clones and drops some. The sample contains 100,000 to 130,000 clones, 84% of which appear only once. The specimen sequenced was peripheral blood. The receptor comes from a human donor in a cohort sampled during active COVID-19. The chain uses TRBV20-1 and TRBJ2-3, with 11 bases that match TRBD2. CDR3 protein: CSASMGLAEEGLLTDTQYF. CDR3 in DNA: TGCAGTGCTAGTATGGGACTAGCGGAAGAGGGGTTGCTCACAGATACGCAGTATTTT.